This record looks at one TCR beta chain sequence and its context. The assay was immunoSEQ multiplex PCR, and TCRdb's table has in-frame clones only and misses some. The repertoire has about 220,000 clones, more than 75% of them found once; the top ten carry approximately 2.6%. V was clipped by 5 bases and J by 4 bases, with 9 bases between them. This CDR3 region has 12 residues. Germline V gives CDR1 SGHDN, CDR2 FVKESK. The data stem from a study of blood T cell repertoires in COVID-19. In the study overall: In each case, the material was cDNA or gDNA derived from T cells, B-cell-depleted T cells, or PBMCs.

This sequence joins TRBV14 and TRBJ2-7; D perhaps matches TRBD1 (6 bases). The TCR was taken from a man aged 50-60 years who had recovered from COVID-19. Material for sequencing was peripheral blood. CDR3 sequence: CASSYRVYEQYF. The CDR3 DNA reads TGTGCCAGCAGCTACAGGGTATACGAGCAGTACTTC.